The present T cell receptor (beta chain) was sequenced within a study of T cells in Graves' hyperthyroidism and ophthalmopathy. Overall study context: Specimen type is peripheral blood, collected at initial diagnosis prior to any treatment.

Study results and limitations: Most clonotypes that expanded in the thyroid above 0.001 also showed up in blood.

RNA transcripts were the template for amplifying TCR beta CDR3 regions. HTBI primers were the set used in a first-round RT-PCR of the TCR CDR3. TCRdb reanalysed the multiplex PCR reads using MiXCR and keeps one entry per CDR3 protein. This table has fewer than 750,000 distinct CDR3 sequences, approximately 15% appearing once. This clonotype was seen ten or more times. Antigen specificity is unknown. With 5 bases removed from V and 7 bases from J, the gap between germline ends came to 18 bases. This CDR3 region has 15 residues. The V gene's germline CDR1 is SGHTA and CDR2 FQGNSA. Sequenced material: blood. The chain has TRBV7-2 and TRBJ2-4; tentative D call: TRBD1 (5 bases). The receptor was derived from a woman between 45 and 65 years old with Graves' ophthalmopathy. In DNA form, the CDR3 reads TGTGCCAGCAGCCACAACTCTGGCAGGGCTAACATTCAGTACTTC. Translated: CASSHNSGRANIQYF.